The clone carrying this T cell receptor (beta chain) has only one observation. The antigen remains undetermined. The data are from a study of Graves' ophthalmopathy and Graves' hyperthyroidism. Study at large: Peripheral blood was obtained at first diagnosis, ahead of any treatment. Overall study results and limits: The blood repertoire also included most expanded thyroid clonotypes above 0.001 frequency. Using 13 signatures, a model distinguished ophthalmopathy from stable hyperthyroidism, reaching around 90% sensitivity and 65% to 84% specificity. It was with about 68% sensitivity and just under 75% specificity that the model predicted ophthalmopathy progression.

CDR1 DFQATT and CDR2 SNEGSKA come from the germline V gene (reference sequence). The junction had 6 bases not matched to a gene; V was cut back by 0 bases and J by 3 bases. The CDR3 sequence is 16 residues long. Amplification of the TCR beta CDR3 regions used RNA transcripts (as template). An initial RT-PCR round employing HTBI primers preceded a second-round multiplex PCR. MiXCR, run by TCRdb on the multiplex PCR reads, gives a single entry per CDR3 protein. The sample has around 670,000 distinct CDR3 sequences, 35% to 50% seen once; the top ten hold 40% to 55%. The sequenced sample was peripheral blood. This sequence originates from an adult man with Graves' ophthalmopathy. V is TRBV20-1 and J is TRBJ2-7; 12 bases map to TRBD2. The CDR3 here is CSARDPLAGGFYEQYF. CDR3 in DNA: TGCAGTGCTAGAGATCCCCTAGCGGGGGGGTTCTACGAGCAGTACTTC.